This TCR beta chain was observed in a study of blood T cell repertoires in COVID-19. Using immunoSEQ multiplex PCR, the repertoire was profiled, and TCRdb retains in-frame clones only, with some absent. The sample holds 20,000 to 30,000 clones, around 90% seen once. Trimming cost V 8 bases and J 3 bases; bases outside gene matches: 6. The germline V gene has CDR1 SNHLY and CDR2 FYNNEI. The CDR3 sequence is 13 residues long. The sample consisted of peripheral blood. This chain uses TRBV2 with TRBJ1-1, with 7 bases aligning to TRBD1. The clonotype comes from a man between 65 and 80 years old with COVID-19, enrolled during active disease. The CDR3 protein is CASRLQGYTEAFF. CDR3 nucleotides: TGTGCCAGCCGCTTACAGGGGTACACTGAAGCTTTCTTT.